Here is one TCR beta chain with its context. Its antigen is not known. It was with random hexamers that 0.5 to 1 ug RNA was reverse transcribed. Amplification of TCR beta CDR3 was carried out by immunoSEQ multiplex PCR, which covered 54 Vbeta and 13 Jbeta segments. TCRdb passed the immunoSEQ multiplex PCR reads through MiXCR, listing each CDR3 protein once. The data contain about 140,000 distinct CDR3 sequences, around 95% of them singletons. Germline values: CDR1 DFQATT, CDR2 SNEGSKA (reference sequence). The V segment lost 6 bases and the J segment 1 base; nucleotides outside the gene matches: 8. The CDR3 is 14 amino acids. These data belong to a study of CD8 T cells in Susac syndrome. The study, taken as a whole, reports: The study's TCR sequencing and HLA analysis drew on a certain number of individuals. That number was acknowledged as relatively small.

The study sequenced TCR beta in blood CD8+ and CD4+ T cells. V gene TRBV20-1 combines with J gene TRBJ2-5; 7 nucleotides match TRBD2. This clonotype was sampled from a human donor with multiple sclerosis. Sequenced input: CD4+ T cells from PBMCs. The CDR3 nucleotides are TGCAGTGCGACCCGGCCGGGGGGCCAAGAGACCCAGTACTTC. It specifies CSATRPGGQETQYF.